The present T cell receptor (beta chain) was sequenced within a study of CD8 T cells in Susac syndrome. This clonotype was detected only once. The germline CDR1 and CDR2 sequences are MGHDK and SYGVNS. The CDR3 has 16 residues. With 5 bases removed from V and 0 bases from J, the gap between germline ends came to 13 bases. Reverse transcription of roughly 0.5 to 1 ug RNA was carried out with random hexamers. Across 54 Vbeta and 13 Jbeta, TCR beta CDR3 was amplified with immunoSEQ multiplex PCR. From the immunoSEQ multiplex PCR reads, TCRdb called clonotypes with MiXCR, one entry per CDR3 protein. Of about 150,000 distinct CDR3 sequences listed, roughly 95% were seen once; the top ten hold about 0.16%.

The clonotype comes from a human donor with Susac syndrome. Sample: CD4+ T cells from PBMCs. This chain uses TRBV25-1 with TRBJ2-2; D may be TRBD1 (5 bases). This CDR3 reads CASSFQGWSNTGELFF. CDR3 DNA: TGTGCCAGCAGTTTCCAGGGTTGGTCGAACACCGGGGAGCTGTTTTTT.